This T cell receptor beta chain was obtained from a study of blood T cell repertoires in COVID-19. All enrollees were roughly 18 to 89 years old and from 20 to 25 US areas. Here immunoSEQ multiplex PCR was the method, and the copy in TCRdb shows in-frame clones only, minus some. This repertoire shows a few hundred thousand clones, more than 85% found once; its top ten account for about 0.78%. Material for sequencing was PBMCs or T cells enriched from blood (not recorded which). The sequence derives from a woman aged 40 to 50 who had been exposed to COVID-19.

The CDR3 bases are TGTGCCAGCAGGCCTGAACTGACAGAGCAAGAGACCCAGTACTTC. It is translated as CASRPELTEQETQYF. The chain uses TRBV2 and TRBJ2-5; tentative D call: TRBD1 (5 bases). This CDR3 is built from 15 residues. Germline-derived CDR1 and CDR2 are SNHLY and FYNNEI. V was shortened by 6 bases and J by 2 bases, with 16 bases between the two germline ends.